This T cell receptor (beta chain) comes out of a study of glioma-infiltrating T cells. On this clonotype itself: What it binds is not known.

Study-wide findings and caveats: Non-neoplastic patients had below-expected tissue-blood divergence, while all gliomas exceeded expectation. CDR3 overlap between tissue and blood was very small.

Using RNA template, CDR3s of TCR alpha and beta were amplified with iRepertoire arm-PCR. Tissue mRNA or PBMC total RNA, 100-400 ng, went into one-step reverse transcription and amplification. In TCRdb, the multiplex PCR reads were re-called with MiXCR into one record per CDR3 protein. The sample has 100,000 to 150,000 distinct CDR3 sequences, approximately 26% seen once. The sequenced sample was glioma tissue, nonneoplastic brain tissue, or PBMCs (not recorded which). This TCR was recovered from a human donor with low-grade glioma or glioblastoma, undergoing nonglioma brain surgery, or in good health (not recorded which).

This CDR3 is CASSLFRVNTEAFF. In DNA form, the CDR3 reads TGTGCCAGCAGCTTATTCAGGGTGAACACTGAAGCTTTCTTT. The genes are TRBV7-9 and TRBJ1-1, with D possibly TRBD1 on 5 matching bases. Germline V gene sequence: CDR1 SEHNR, CDR2 FQNEAQ (reference sequence). The CDR3 is 14 amino acids. Trimming removed 2 bases from V and 0 bases from J, with 7 bases in between.